Listed below are T cell receptor beta chains from one sample, sequenced in a study of a mutant IDH1 vaccine in newly diagnosed glioma. For these TCRs, the target antigens are not known. TCRdb's table, derived via immunoSEQ multiplex PCR, lists solely in-frame clones and lacks some. The repertoire holds fewer than 65,000 clones, with around 80% as singletons. Sequenced here: PBMCs, sampled from a glioma patient whose treatment included an IDH1 peptide vaccine. The source of these receptors is a man aged 50 to 59 with glioma. Each CDR3 is given with its conserved first and last residue. The order of the fields is D gene, J gene, V gene, clone size, CDR3 DNA, CDR3 protein. A D gene is named only where the DNA matches it firmly. The size entry is marked missing in some rows and otherwise reads once, few, many or a size class.

d_gene: NA
j_gene: TRBJ2-7
v_gene: TRBV5-1
abundance: NA
CDR3nt: TGCGCCAGCAGCCCTGGAGACTTGCTCTCCTACGAGCAGTACTTC
CDR3aa: CASSPGDLLSYEQYF

d_gene: NA
j_gene: TRBJ2-1
v_gene: TRBV5-6
abundance: NA
CDR3nt: TGTGCCAGCAGCTTGAATCAGGGTCCAAGTGAGCAGTTCTTC
CDR3aa: CASSLNQGPSEQFF

d_gene: TRBD2
j_gene: TRBJ2-7
v_gene: TRBV11-3
abundance: NA
CDR3nt: TGTGCCAGCAGCGTAGCGGGGTACTCCTACGAGCAGTACTTC
CDR3aa: CASSVAGYSYEQYF

d_gene: NA
j_gene: TRBJ1-1
v_gene: TRBV5-4
abundance: few
CDR3nt: TGTGCCAGCGCTCCGTCGCCGGGACCGCGGGACACTGAAGCTTTCTTT
CDR3aa: CASAPSPGPRDTEAFF

d_gene: TRBD1
j_gene: TRBJ2-1
v_gene: TRBV2
abundance: NA
CDR3nt: TGTGCCAGCAGTTACGGGACAGGGGGTTACAATGAGCAGTTCTTC
CDR3aa: CASSYGTGGYNEQFF

d_gene: NA
j_gene: TRBJ1-2
v_gene: TRBV18
abundance: NA
CDR3nt: TGTGCCAGCTCACCGGGAGGATTCTATGGCTACACCTTC
CDR3aa: CASSPGGFYGYTF

d_gene: NA
j_gene: TRBJ2-7
v_gene: TRBV7-2
abundance: NA
CDR3nt: TGTGCCAGCAGAACCTACAGGGATTCCTACGAGCAGTACTTC
CDR3aa: CASRTYRDSYEQYF

d_gene: NA
j_gene: TRBJ2-7
v_gene: TRBV27
abundance: NA
CDR3nt: TGTGCCAGCAGTCCACAGGGACTGGGACACGAGCAGTACTTC
CDR3aa: CASSPQGLGHEQYF

d_gene: NA
j_gene: TRBJ1-1
v_gene: TRBV4-1
abundance: NA
CDR3nt: TGCGCCAGCAGCCAAGAAGATAGAGCTTTCTTT
CDR3aa: CASSQEDRAFF

d_gene: NA
j_gene: TRBJ2-5
v_gene: TRBV30
abundance: NA
CDR3nt: TGTGCCTGGAGTATTAGTAAGACCCAGTACTTC
CDR3aa: CAWSISKTQYF

d_gene: NA
j_gene: TRBJ2-7
v_gene: TRBV9
abundance: NA
CDR3nt: TGTGCCAGCAGCGTGGGAGGATCTTACTACGAGCAGTACTTC
CDR3aa: CASSVGGSYYEQYF

d_gene: TRBD1
j_gene: TRBJ1-1
v_gene: TRBV28
abundance: few
CDR3nt: TGTGCCAGCAGTCCATTAGGGTCCCTCCGGCACAGGGGGTTCACTGAAGCTTTCTTT
CDR3aa: CASSPLGSLRHRGFTEAFF

d_gene: TRBD2
j_gene: TRBJ2-7
v_gene: TRBV9
abundance: NA
CDR3nt: TGTGCCAGCAGCGTTACCGGGACTAGCGACCCCTACGAGCAGTACTTC
CDR3aa: CASSVTGTSDPYEQYF

d_gene: NA
j_gene: TRBJ1-6
v_gene: TRBV6-6
abundance: NA
CDR3nt: TGTGCCACCCAAAGGGGCGAGGGTAATTCACCCCTCCACTTT
CDR3aa: CATQRGEGNSPLHF

d_gene: TRBD2
j_gene: TRBJ2-2
v_gene: TRBV2
abundance: NA
CDR3nt: TGTGCCAGCAGGGGACTAGCGGGACTAACCGGGGAGCTGTTTTTT
CDR3aa: CASRGLAGLTGELFF

d_gene: NA
j_gene: TRBJ2-7
v_gene: TRBV28
abundance: NA
CDR3nt: TGTGCCACCAGTGGGGCCGGGACTGGGGCCTACGAGCAGTACTTC
CDR3aa: CATSGAGTGAYEQYF

d_gene: NA
j_gene: TRBJ2-1
v_gene: TRBV27
abundance: once
CDR3nt: TGTGCCAGCGCTTGGGATCGATCCAATGAGCAGTTCTTC
CDR3aa: CASAWDRSNEQFF

d_gene: TRBD2
j_gene: TRBJ2-3
v_gene: TRBV5-8
abundance: NA
CDR3nt: TGTGCCAGCAGCCCAATAGCGGGGGGGGCAGATACGCAGTATTTT
CDR3aa: CASSPIAGGADTQYF

d_gene: NA
j_gene: TRBJ2-7
v_gene: TRBV2
abundance: NA
CDR3nt: TGTGCCAGCAGTGAAGATAGAACAGACTCCTACGAGCAGTACTTC
CDR3aa: CASSEDRTDSYEQYF

d_gene: NA
j_gene: TRBJ1-2
v_gene: TRBV19
abundance: NA
CDR3nt: TGTGCCAGTAGTACAAACAGCATGGACTATGGCTACACCTTC
CDR3aa: CASSTNSMDYGYTF

d_gene: NA
j_gene: TRBJ1-4
v_gene: TRBV7-2
abundance: NA
CDR3nt: TGTGCCAGCAGCTCCGGGGGACAAGCAACTAATGAAAAACTGTTTTTT
CDR3aa: CASSSGGQATNEKLFF

d_gene: NA
j_gene: TRBJ2-7
v_gene: TRBV5-1
abundance: NA
CDR3nt: TGCGCCAGCAGCTTGAAGTATGGCTACGAGCAGTACTTC
CDR3aa: CASSLKYGYEQYF

d_gene: NA
j_gene: TRBJ1-2
v_gene: TRBV7-9
abundance: NA
CDR3nt: TGTGCCAGCAGCTTATTCGCTGGGGAAAGGGATGGCTACACCTTC
CDR3aa: CASSLFAGERDGYTF

d_gene: NA
j_gene: TRBJ2-3
v_gene: TRBV7-2
abundance: once
CDR3nt: TGTGCCAGCAGCCCCCCCACAGATACGCAGTATTTT
CDR3aa: CASSPPTDTQYF

d_gene: TRBD1
j_gene: TRBJ2-1
v_gene: TRBV7-9
abundance: NA
CDR3nt: TGTGCCAGCAGCGCACCAGGGGGTGAGCAGTTCTTC
CDR3aa: CASSAPGGEQFF

d_gene: TRBD2
j_gene: TRBJ2-5
v_gene: TRBV9
abundance: NA
CDR3nt: TGTGCCAGCAGCGCAGCGGGGGGGCTTGAGGAGACCCAGTACTTC
CDR3aa: CASSAAGGLEETQYF

d_gene: NA
j_gene: TRBJ1-4
v_gene: TRBV5-1
abundance: NA
CDR3nt: TGCGCCAGCAGCTTGGTTGGTATTACAGGGCCCACTAATGAAAAACTGTTTTTT
CDR3aa: CASSLVGITGPTNEKLFF

d_gene: NA
j_gene: TRBJ1-1
v_gene: TRBV25-1
abundance: NA
CDR3nt: TGTGCCAGCAGTGGGCAGGGAGGCAGGGGCACTGAAGCTTTCTTT
CDR3aa: CASSGQGGRGTEAFF

d_gene: NA
j_gene: TRBJ2-1
v_gene: TRBV19
abundance: NA
CDR3nt: TGTGCCAGTAGTGCGGGGCTTAGCTCCTACAATGAGCAGTTCTTC
CDR3aa: CASSAGLSSYNEQFF

d_gene: NA
j_gene: TRBJ2-2
v_gene: TRBV25-1
abundance: NA
CDR3nt: TGTGCCAGCAGTGTCAGTCGGGGTGGGGAAACCGGGGAGCTGTTTTTT
CDR3aa: CASSVSRGGETGELFF

d_gene: TRBD1
j_gene: TRBJ2-5
v_gene: TRBV5-4
abundance: NA
CDR3nt: TGTGCCAGCGGTAGGGGGCCCTCTCCCCAAGAGACCCAGTACTTC
CDR3aa: CASGRGPSPQETQYF